This TCR beta chain is from a study of T cell repertoires in cytomegalovirus infection. Overall study: TCR beta signatures that were public indicated CMV infection and matching HLA type.

This clonotype was seen more than once but under ten times. The antigen is undetermined. A single record per CDR3 protein comes from TCRdb applying MiXCR to the reads. The sample lists about 340,000 distinct CDR3 sequences, almost 30% occurring once. The CDR3 has 12 amino acids. From germline, CDR1 is SEHNR and CDR2 FQNEAQ (reference sequence). Deletions cut 9 bases from V and 1 base from J, with 9 bases between. The chain carries TRBV7-9 and TRBJ1-1; unclear D gene. The source of this sequence is a human donor in good health (CMV status not recorded). Some clones in this sample may be carry-over from other donors' samples. Sequenced material: cultured PBMCs, taken from culture after CMV antigen stimulation. In DNA form, the CDR3 reads TGTGCCAGTAATTCTCCGAACACTGAAGCTTTCTTT. Its protein is CASNSPNTEAFF.